This T cell receptor beta chain was obtained from a study of shared clonotypes between healthy human individuals. Notes on the study in general: Sharing across four donors was highest in naive CD4 (around 5%) and lowest in memory CD8 (0.4%). A small donor pool kept down the genetic and exposure-history diversity that was represented.

The germline V gene has CDR1 SQVTM and CDR2 ANQGSEA. V lost 4 bases and J lost 4, with 13 bases in between. The CDR3 has 14 residues. The test was conducted at deep level. Repertoires were generated with immunoSEQ multiplex PCR, while TCRdb's copy carries only in-frame clones and drops some. This sample yields roughly 2,500,000 clones, of which 80% to 95% are seen a single time; approximately 0.37% belongs to the top ten. In the case of this clone: Antigen specificity is unknown.

This TCR was recovered from a man younger than 35 in good health. Some clones in this sample may be carry-over from other donors' samples. The sequenced sample consisted of naive CD4+ T cells from PBMCs. Subset specified: CD45RA+ positively selected. The rearrangement uses TRBV29-1 and TRBJ2-2; weak D call: TRBD2 (6 bases). CDR3 sequence reads: CSVAVGGVTGELFF. CDR3 bases: TGCAGCGTTGCAGTCGGAGGGGTCACCGGGGAGCTGTTTTTT.